The present T cell receptor beta chain was sequenced within a study of shared clonotypes between healthy human individuals. The CDR3 totals 11 residues. In germline, CDR1 is MNHNS, CDR2 SASEGT. V lost 5 bases and J 4 bases, leaving 5 bases between the germline ends. This clone was seen only once. As yet, its antigen is unknown. Assay execution took place at the deep level. Here immunoSEQ multiplex PCR was the method, and the copy in TCRdb shows in-frame clones only, minus some. Here the sample spans about half a million clones, about 85% being singletons. Notes on the study in general: Tissues were not sampled, only blood, and their repertoires likely differ.

The receptor comes from a woman between 40 and 50 years old in good health. Some clones in this sample may be carry-over from other donors' samples. The V gene is TRBV6-1, the J gene TRBJ1-1; D not certain. The source material was PBMCs. CDR3 region: CASSFGTEAFF. The CDR3 DNA sequence: TGTGCCAGCAGTTTTGGCACTGAAGCTTTCTTT.